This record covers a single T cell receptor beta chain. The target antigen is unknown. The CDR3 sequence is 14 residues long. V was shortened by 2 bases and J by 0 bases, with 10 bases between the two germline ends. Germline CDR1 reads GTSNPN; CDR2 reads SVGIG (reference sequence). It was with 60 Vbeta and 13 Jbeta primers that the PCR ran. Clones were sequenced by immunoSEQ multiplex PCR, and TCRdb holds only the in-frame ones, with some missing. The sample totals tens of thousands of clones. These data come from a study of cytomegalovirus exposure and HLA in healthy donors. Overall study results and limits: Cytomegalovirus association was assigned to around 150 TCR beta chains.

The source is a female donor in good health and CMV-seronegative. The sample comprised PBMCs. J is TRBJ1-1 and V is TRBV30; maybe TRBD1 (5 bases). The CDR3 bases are TGTGCCTGGAGTAGGGGCTCGGTGAACACTGAAGCTTTCTTT. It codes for CAWSRGSVNTEAFF. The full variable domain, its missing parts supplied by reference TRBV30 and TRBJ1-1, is SQTIHQWPATLVQPVGSPLSLECTVEGTSNPNLYWYRQAAGRGLQLLFYSVGIGQISSEVPQNLSASRPQDRQFILSSKKLLLSDSGFYLCAWSRGSVNTEAFFGQGTRLTVV.